This T cell receptor (beta chain) was recorded in a study of cytomegalovirus exposure and HLA in healthy donors. Broader study findings: Under in vitro conditions, a few CMV-associated chains were confirmed as specific for CMV antigens.

A remark on this clone: As yet, its antigen is unknown.

The PCR ran on 60 Vbeta and 13 Jbeta primers. TCRdb keeps only in-frame clones here, not all; method: immunoSEQ multiplex PCR. The sample has under 200,000 clones, about 80% seen once. CDR3 length: 16 residues. V lost 4 bases and J lost 0, with 12 bases in between. Germline V gene sequence: CDR1 MGHRA, CDR2 YSYEKL. Sequences were obtained from PBMCs. The chain carries TRBV4-1 and TRBJ1-4; possibly TRBD1 for D (6 bases). This TCR was recovered from a woman in her forties in good health and CMV-seronegative. CDR3 in DNA: TGCGCCAGCAGCCGCGAGGGGGGGGCAACTAATGAAAAACTGTTTTTT. Protein sequence: CASSREGGATNEKLFF.